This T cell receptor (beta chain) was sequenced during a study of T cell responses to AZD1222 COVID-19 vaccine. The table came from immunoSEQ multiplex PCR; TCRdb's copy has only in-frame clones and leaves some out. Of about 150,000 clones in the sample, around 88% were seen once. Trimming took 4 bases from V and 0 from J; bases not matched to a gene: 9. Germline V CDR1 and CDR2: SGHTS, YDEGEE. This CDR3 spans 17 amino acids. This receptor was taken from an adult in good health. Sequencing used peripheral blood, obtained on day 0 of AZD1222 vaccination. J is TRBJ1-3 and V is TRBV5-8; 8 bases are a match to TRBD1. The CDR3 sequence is CASSPRTGPSSGNTIYF. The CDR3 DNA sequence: TGTGCCAGCAGCCCCCGGACAGGGCCAAGCTCTGGAAACACCATATATTTT. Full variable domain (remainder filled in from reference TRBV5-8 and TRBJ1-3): EAGVTQSPTHLIKTRGQQATLRCSPISGHTSVYWYQQALGLGLQFLLWYDEGEERNRGNFPPRFSGRQFPNYSSELNVNALELEDSALYLCASSPRTGPSSGNTIYFGEGSWLTVV.